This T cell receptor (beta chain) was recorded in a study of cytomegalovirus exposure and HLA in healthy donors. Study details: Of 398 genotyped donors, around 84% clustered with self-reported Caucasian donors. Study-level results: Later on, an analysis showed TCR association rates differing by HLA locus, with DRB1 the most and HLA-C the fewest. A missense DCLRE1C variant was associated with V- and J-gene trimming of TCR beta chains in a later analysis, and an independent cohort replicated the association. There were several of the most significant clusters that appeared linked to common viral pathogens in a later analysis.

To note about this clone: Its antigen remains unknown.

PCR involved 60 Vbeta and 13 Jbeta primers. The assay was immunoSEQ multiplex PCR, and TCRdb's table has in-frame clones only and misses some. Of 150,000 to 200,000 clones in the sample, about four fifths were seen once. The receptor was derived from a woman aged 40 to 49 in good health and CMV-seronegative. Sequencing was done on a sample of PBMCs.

The CDR3: CASSSQGSYNEQFF. The CDR3 DNA reads TGTGCCAGCAGTTCCCAGGGGTCCTACAATGAGCAGTTCTTC. This chain connects TRBV27 to TRBJ2-1; possibly TRBD1 for D (6 bases). The V end lost 4 bases, the J end lost 1 base, and 8 bases lay between the germline ends. CDR1 MNHEY and CDR2 SMNVEV come from the germline V gene (reference sequence). The CDR3 consists of 14 residues.